This T cell receptor beta chain was documented in a study of T cells after yellow fever vaccination. TCRdb processed the 5' RACE reads anew with MiXCR; each CDR3 protein has one entry. The profile shows about 300,000 distinct CDR3 sequences, approximately 10% of them singletons. Broader study findings: A small proportion of clonotypes was detected in both the CD4 and CD8 compartments.

Only a few counts were recorded for this clonotype. Antigen unknown. V lost 0 bases to trimming and J lost 4 bases, with 11 bases between them. The CDR3 consists of 15 residues. CDR1 and CDR2 (germline): KGHSH, LQKENI. Sample: CD4+ T cells sorted from PBMCs, taken 5 days after the yellow fever booster vaccination. The chain is built from TRBV18 and TRBJ2-3; a weak D match, TRBD2 (5 bases). The sequence derives from a man between 18 and 35 years old who received the YFV17D yellow fever vaccine. CDR3 DNA sequence: TGTGCCAGCTCACCACCTCTCGGAGGCGCAGATACGCAGTATTTT. Its translation is CASSPPLGGADTQYF.